What follows are 13 T cell receptor beta chains derived from one specimen sequenced in a study. MiXCR was run by TCRdb on the 5' RACE reads, yielding one entry per CDR3 protein. The top ten hold about 7.9% of the sample, which has approximately 5,300 distinct CDR3 sequences, under 35% seen once. Sequenced sample: memory CD4+ T cells sorted from a lymph node. As for subset: memory CD4+ T cells, CD4+CD45RO+CD25-. Receptors originate from a female donor with breast cancer.

Ten or more counts support this clonotype. The chain recombines TRBV7-3 with TRBJ1-1; a possible D gene is TRBD1 (6 bases). The CDR3 spans 15 residues. V was trimmed by 1 base and J by 5 bases, leaving 14 bases between them. CDR1 is SGHTA and CDR2 is FQGTGA in the germline V gene. CDR3 in DNA: TGTGCCAGCAGCTTAATGGGTTCAGGGGAGACTGAAGCTTTCTTT. Its translation: CASSLMGSGETEAFF.

The chain uses TRBV4-1 and TRBJ2-7; D remains unclear. Per germline, CDR1 MGHRA and CDR2 YSYEKL. The ends were cut back, 0 bases at V and 0 bases at J, with 12 bases in the middle. The CDR3 contains 16 residues. The CDR3 DNA reads as TGCGCCAGCAGCCAAGAGCCAGCCACGCACTCCTACGAGCAGTACTTC. Translated, it gives CASSQEPATHSYEQYF.

This clonotype is medium-sized in the sample. This chain joins TRBV7-2 and TRBJ2-1, with 8 bases fitting TRBD2. The germline gives CDR1 SGHTA, CDR2 FQGNSA. This CDR3 has 15 residues. Trimming took 0 bases from V and 9 from J; bases not matched to a gene: 7. CDR3 sequence (DNA): TGTGCCAGCAGCTTAGCTAGCGGGGATCGGGGTGAGCAGTTCTTC. It codes for CASSLASGDRGEQFF. Full variable domain (outside the CDR3, taken from reference TRBV7-2 and TRBJ2-1): GAGVSQSPSNKVTEKGKDVELRCDPISGHTALYWYRQSLGQGLEFLIYFQGNSAPDKSGLPSDRFSAERTGGSVSTLTIQRTQQEDSAVYLCASSLASGDRGEQFFGPGTRLTVL.

With respect to this clonotype: Sequence at one end of the junction differs from germline and may be a read error. The rearrangement uses TRBV7-9 and TRBJ2-7; tentative D call: TRBD1 (5 bases). Germline lookup yields CDR1 SEHNR and CDR2 FQNEAQ (reference sequence). There are 16 residues in the CDR3. The CDR3 DNA reads TGTGCCAACAGCTCATCATTCCAGGGCAGGCTATCCGAGCAGTACTTC. It translates to CANSSSFQGRLSEQYF. The full variable domain, completed using reference TRBV7-9 and TRBJ2-7, is DTGVSQNPRHKITKRGQNVTFRCDPISEHNRLYWYRQTLGQGPEFLTYFQNEAQLEKSRLLSDRFSAERPKGSFSTLEIQRTEQGDSAMYLCANSSSFQGRLSEQYFGPGTRLTVT.

Comments on this clonotype: Being one base from a much bigger clone, this may be a read error. The rearrangement uses TRBV29-1 and TRBJ2-7; the D gene is possibly TRBD2 (6 bases). CDR3 size: 14 residues. CDR1 is SQVTM and CDR2 is ANQGSEA in the germline V gene. The CDR3 sequence: CSVYRRGDSYEQNF. CDR3 nucleotides: TGCAGCGTCTACAGACGAGGGGACTCCTACGAGCAGAACTTC.

This clonotype was seen at least ten times. The CDR3 sequence: CSALGGGRAVLGQYF. CDR3 in DNA: TGCAGTGCCCTTGGGGGCGGGCGGGCTGTATTGGGGCAGTACTTC. This chain connects TRBV20-1 to TRBJ2-7; D possibly corresponds to TRBD1 (6 bases). From germline, CDR1 is DFQATT and CDR2 SNEGSKA (reference sequence). V shed 6 bases and J shed 9 bases, with 27 bases lying between them. This CDR3 comprises 15 residues.

The chain recombines TRBV7-9 with TRBJ1-1; D may be TRBD1 (6 bases). This CDR3 contains 15 residues. The germline gives CDR1 SEHNR, CDR2 FQNEAQ (reference sequence). V lost 5 bases and J 2 bases, leaving 15 bases between the germline ends. CDR3 nucleotide sequence: TGTGCCAGCAGCCGAACGGGGGGGGGCAACACTGAAGCTTTCTTT. It specifies CASSRTGGGNTEAFF. The entire variable domain, with the rest obtained from reference TRBV7-9 and TRBJ1-1, is as follows: DTGVSQNPRHKITKRGQNVTFRCDPISEHNRLYWYRQTLGQGPEFLTYFQNEAQLEKSRLLSDRFSAERPKGSFSTLEIQRTEQGDSAMYLCASSRTGGGNTEAFFGQGTRLTVV.

This clonotype is labeled as medium-sized. This rearrangement joins TRBV12-3 or TRBV12-4 to TRBJ2-7, with TRBD2 matching 8 bases. The CDR3 spans 12 residues. The J segment lost 7 bases and the V segment lost 8 bases, leaving 7 bases of the junction unmatched. The CDR3 nucleotides read TGTGCCAGCGAAAGCGGGAGTGGGGAGCAGTACTTC. This codes for CASESGSGEQYF.

In its sample, this clonotype ranks as medium-sized (0.01 to 0.1%). This chain joins TRBV28 and TRBJ2-5; 9 bases align to TRBD1. Germline V CDR1 and CDR2: MDHEN, SYDVKM. V shed 5 bases, J shed 7 bases, and the junction held 20 bases outside the gene matches. This CDR3 comprises 18 residues. The CDR3: CASSISSSRPGQGRTQYF. The CDR3 coding sequence is TGTGCCAGCAGTATCAGCTCCTCCCGCCCGGGACAGGGTAGGACCCAGTACTTC.

Details on this clonotype: The junction and the germline gene differ at one end; a read error may be behind it. J is TRBJ2-1 and V is TRBV25-1; either TRBD1 or TRBD2 may supply D (5 bases each). CDR1 and CDR2 from the germline V gene are MGHDK and SYGVNS. The CDR3 loop spans 14 amino acids. DNA of the CDR3: TGTGCCAGCAGTGATCCCTCCGGGGCGAATGAGCAATTCTTC. It translates to CASSDPSGANEQFF.

This clonotype was counted ten times or more. This chain links TRBV7-3 with TRBJ2-1; 9 bases are a match to TRBD2. After removal of 2 bases from V and 9 bases from J, the junction contained 5 bases not matched to a gene. Germline V gene sequence: CDR1 SGHTA, CDR2 FQGTGA. CDR3 length: 14 amino acids. CDR3 region: CASSLGGRAGEQFF. CDR3 in DNA: TGTGCCAGCAGCTTAGGCGGGAGGGCCGGTGAGCAGTTCTTC.

Sample share makes this clonotype medium-sized (0.01 to 0.1%). This chain links TRBV5-1 with TRBJ2-7, with D perhaps TRBD1 or TRBD2 (5 bases each). Germline values: CDR1 SGHRS, CDR2 YFSETQ. This CDR3 is built from 15 residues. V lost 3 bases and J 4 bases, leaving 17 bases between the germline ends. The CDR3 region is CASSSLGRNTYEQYF. In nucleotides, the CDR3 is TGCGCCAGCAGCTCCCTGGGACGGAACACTTACGAGCAGTACTTC.

CDR3: CASSRGGDTQYF. DNA for the CDR3: TGTGCCAGCAGCCGCGGGGGGGATACGCAGTATTTT. The gene calls are TRBV6-5 and TRBJ2-3; 8 bases line up with TRBD2. CDR3 size: 12 residues. The germline V gene has CDR1 MNHEY and CDR2 SVGAGI. The trim removed 6 bases at V and 6 bases at J, leaving 2 bases unmatched.